This T cell receptor beta chain was captured in a study of T cells expressing NK-cell markers. Overall study context: The study sequenced eight donors, seven HCMV-seropositive and one seronegative. General study findings and limits: Dominant NKG2C+ clonotypes accounted for roughly 1.0-7.0% of CD8+ T cells in roughly 6 donors.

Germline V gene lookup returns CDR1 MGHRA and CDR2 YSYEKL. The length of the CDR3 is 17 residues. TCRdb re-called the 5' RACE reads and catalogs CDR3 proteins one per entry, DNA excluded. In all, the sample yields 500,000 to 700,000 distinct CDR3 sequences. Regarding this clonotype: The target antigen is unknown.

V usage is TRBV4-1 and J usage is TRBJ2-7; TCRdb reports TRBD1, a call that lacks DNA to check it against. The origin of this receptor is a man aged 18 to 30 in good health. Sequencing was performed on blood T cells: a sorted CD56 or NKG2C T cell subset, CD4+ or CD8+ T cells, or bulk PBMC T cells (not recorded which). The CDR3 reads CASSQEDRGLNSYEQYF.